This TCR beta chain was identified in a study of T cells after yellow fever vaccination. The TCR cDNA carried a universal primer site and UMIs from 5'RACE template switching. In TCRdb, the 5' RACE reads were re-called with MiXCR into one record per CDR3 protein. Seen here are a few hundred thousand distinct CDR3 sequences, around 4% observed once, and the top ten hold around 24%. This CDR3 is built from 16 residues. CDR1 and CDR2 (germline): SGHRS, YFSETQ. V was pared by 0 bases and J by 0 bases, with 5 bases of the junction left unmatched. Findings and limits, study-wide: Researchers cautioned that FACS-sorted repertoires could harbor abundant clonotypes contaminating from the bulk population. In post-booster samples, most primary-vaccination clones reappeared (just under 97% CD4, roughly 89% CD8).

This clonotype occurred many times. Its antigen is still unknown. This sequence originates from a man aged 18-30 years who received the YFV17D yellow fever vaccine. The V and J genes are TRBV5-1 and TRBJ1-1; TRBD1 agrees at 7 bases. Sequenced here: PBMCs, sampled on the day of the yellow fever booster vaccination. This CDR3 is CASSLAGGSMNTEAFF. The CDR3 DNA follows: TGCGCCAGCAGCTTGGCAGGGGGTTCTATGAACACTGAAGCTTTCTTT.